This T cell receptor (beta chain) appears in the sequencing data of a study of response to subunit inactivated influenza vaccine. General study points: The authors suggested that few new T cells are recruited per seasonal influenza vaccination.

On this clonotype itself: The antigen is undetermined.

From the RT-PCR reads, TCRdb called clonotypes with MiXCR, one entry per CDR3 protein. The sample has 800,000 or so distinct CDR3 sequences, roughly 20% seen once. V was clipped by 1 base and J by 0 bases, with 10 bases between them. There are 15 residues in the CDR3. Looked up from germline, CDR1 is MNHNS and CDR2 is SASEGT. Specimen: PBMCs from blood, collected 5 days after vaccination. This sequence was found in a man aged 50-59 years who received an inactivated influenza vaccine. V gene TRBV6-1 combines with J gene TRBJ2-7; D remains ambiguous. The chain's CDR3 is CASSEVNSFSYEQYF. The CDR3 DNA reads TGTGCCAGCAGTGAAGTGAATTCCTTCTCCTACGAGCAGTACTTC.